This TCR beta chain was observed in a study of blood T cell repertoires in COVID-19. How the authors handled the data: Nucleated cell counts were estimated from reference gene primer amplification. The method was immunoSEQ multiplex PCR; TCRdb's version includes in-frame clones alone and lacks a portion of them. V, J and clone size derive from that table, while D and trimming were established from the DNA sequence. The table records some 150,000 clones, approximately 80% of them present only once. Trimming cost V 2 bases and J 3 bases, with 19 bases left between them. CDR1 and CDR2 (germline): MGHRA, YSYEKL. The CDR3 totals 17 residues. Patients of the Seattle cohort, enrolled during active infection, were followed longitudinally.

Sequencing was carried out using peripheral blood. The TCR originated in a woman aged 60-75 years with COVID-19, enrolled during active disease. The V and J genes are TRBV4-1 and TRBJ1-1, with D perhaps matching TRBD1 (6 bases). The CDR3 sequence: CASSQKKGTFIDTEAFF. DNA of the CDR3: TGCGCCAGCAGCCAAAAAAAGGGGACATTTATTGACACTGAAGCTTTCTTT.